One and the same sample provided the 9 T cell receptor beta chains below, sequenced in a study of blood T cell repertoires in COVID-19. Data came from immunoSEQ multiplex PCR; TCRdb stores just in-frame clones and leaves some out. Counted here are approximately 480,000 clones, 89% occurring once; the ten biggest clones make up 0.7% to 1%. Source material: peripheral blood. These receptors were obtained from a man aged 18 to 35 with COVID-19, enrolled during active disease.

This clone was seen only a few times. The chain combines TRBV10-1 with TRBJ2-7, with D perhaps matching TRBD1 (6 bases). Trimming removed 0 bases from V and 2 bases from J, with 14 bases in between. This CDR3 region has 16 residues. Germline CDR1 WNHNN, CDR2 SYGVQD (reference sequence). CDR3 loop: CASSESRGSQTYEQYF. DNA of the CDR3: TGCGCCAGCAGTGAGTCGAGGGGGTCACAGACCTACGAGCAGTACTTC.

V is TRBV27 and J is TRBJ2-1; D perhaps matches TRBD2 (5 bases). Trimming shortened V by 4 bases and J by 4 bases, and 8 bases separated the two germline ends. Germline V lookup: CDR1 MNHEY, CDR2 SMNVEV (reference sequence). There are 13 residues in the CDR3. The CDR3 coding sequence is TGTGCCAGCAGTTCCCGAGGGTACAATGAGCAGTTCTTC. As protein: CASSSRGYNEQFF.

The chain combines TRBV9 with TRBJ2-3, with a tentative D call TRBD2 (5 bases). CDR1 SGDLS and CDR2 YYNGEE come from the germline V gene. The V end was cut by 0 bases, the J end by 2 bases, with 7 bases between. CDR3 length: 14 amino acids. CDR3 sequence reads: CASSVAGTTDTQYF. The CDR3 DNA reads TGTGCCAGCAGCGTAGCGGGAACCACAGATACGCAGTATTTT. The complete variable domain, with remaining parts taken from reference TRBV9 and TRBJ2-3, reads DSGVTQTPKHLITATGQRVTLRCSPRSGDLSVYWYQQSLDQGLQFLIQYYNGEERAKGNILERFSAQQFPDLHSELNLSSLELGDSALYFCASSVAGTTDTQYFGPGTRLTVL.

The CDR3 region has the DNA TGTGCCAGCAGTTACGTTGGCGGTTTGGGCTATGGCTACACCTTC. Protein: CASSYVGGLGYGYTF. This sequence joins TRBV6-5 and TRBJ1-2; D is unclear. The length of the CDR3 is 15 residues. Germline V gene sequence: CDR1 MNHEY, CDR2 SVGAGI. The V gene lost 2 bases and the J gene lost 4 bases, with 14 bases spanning the gap.

The chain joins TRBV7-9 to TRBJ2-5; no reliable D call. From germline, CDR1 is SEHNR and CDR2 FQNEAQ (reference sequence). V lost 11 bases and J lost 3, with 13 bases in between. The CDR3 runs 12 residues. CDR3 in DNA: TGTGCCGGTGTTTTGAGCGAAGAGACCCAGTACTTC. This translates into CAGVLSEETQYF.

The gene calls are TRBV6-5 and TRBJ2-7, with a tentative D call TRBD1 (6 bases). The V end lost 8 bases, the J end lost 5 bases, and 13 bases lay between the germline ends. The CDR3 sequence is 12 residues long. Germline assignment: CDR1 MNHEY and CDR2 SVGAGI. The CDR3 here is CASGGSVHEQYF. The CDR3 DNA is TGTGCCAGCGGGGGCTCAGTTCACGAGCAGTACTTC.

The V and J genes are TRBV7-6 and TRBJ2-3; 7 nucleotides match TRBD2. The CDR3 is 15 residues long. CDR1 and CDR2 from the germline V gene are SGHVS and FNYEAQ. Unmatched junction bases numbered 8, after V lost 5 bases and J lost 3 bases. For the CDR3, the DNA is TGTGCCAGCAGCCCCGCCGGGGGGAAAACAGATACGCAGTATTTT. The encoded protein is CASSPAGGKTDTQYF.

The J gene is TRBJ2-7, the V gene TRBV19; 7 bases line up with TRBD1. Trimming at V came to 5 bases and at J to 4 bases, leaving 8 bases not matched to a gene. The CDR3 consists of 14 residues. Germline CDR1 and CDR2: LNHDA and SQIVND (reference sequence). This CDR3 is CASSLRQGWYEQYF. The CDR3 DNA follows: TGTGCCAGTAGTCTGCGACAGGGATGGTACGAGCAGTACTTC.

The chain couples TRBV7-9 to TRBJ1-4; weak D call: TRBD1 (6 bases). The CDR3 sequence is 17 residues long. The V gene lost 1 base and the J gene lost 12 bases, with 24 bases spanning the gap. The V gene's germline CDR1 is SEHNR and CDR2 FQNEAQ (reference sequence). For the CDR3, the DNA is TGTGCCAGCAGCTTAGTTCTTGTACGGGACACGTCGTTACAACTGTTTTTT. Its translation is CASSLVLVRDTSLQLFF.